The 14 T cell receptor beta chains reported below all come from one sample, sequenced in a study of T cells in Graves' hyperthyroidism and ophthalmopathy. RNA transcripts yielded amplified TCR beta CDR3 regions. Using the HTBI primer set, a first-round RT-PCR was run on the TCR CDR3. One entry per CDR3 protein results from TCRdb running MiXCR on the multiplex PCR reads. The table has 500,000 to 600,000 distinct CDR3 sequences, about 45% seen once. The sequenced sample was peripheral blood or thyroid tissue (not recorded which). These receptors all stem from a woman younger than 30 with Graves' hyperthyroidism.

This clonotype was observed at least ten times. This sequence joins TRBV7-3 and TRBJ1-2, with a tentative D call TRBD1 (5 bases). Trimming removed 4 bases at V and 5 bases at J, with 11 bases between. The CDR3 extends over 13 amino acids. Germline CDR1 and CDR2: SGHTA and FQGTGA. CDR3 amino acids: CASSSPGGYGYTF. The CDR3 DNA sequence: TGTGCCAGCAGCTCTCCGGGGGGGTATGGCTACACCTTC.

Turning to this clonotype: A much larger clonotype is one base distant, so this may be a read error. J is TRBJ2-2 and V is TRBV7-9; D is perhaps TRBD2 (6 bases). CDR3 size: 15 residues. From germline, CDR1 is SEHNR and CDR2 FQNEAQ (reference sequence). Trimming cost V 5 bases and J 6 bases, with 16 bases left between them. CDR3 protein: CASSQQRTNAGELFF. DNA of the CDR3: TGTGCCAGCAGCCAACAACGGACTAACGCCGGGGAGCTGTTTTTT. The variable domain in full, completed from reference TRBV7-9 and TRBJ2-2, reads DTGVSQNPRHKITKRGQNVTFRCDPISEHNRLYWYRQTLGQGPEFLTYFQNEAQLEKSRLLSDRFSAERPKGSFSTLEIQRTEQGDSAMYLCASSQQRTNAGELFFGEGSRLTVL.

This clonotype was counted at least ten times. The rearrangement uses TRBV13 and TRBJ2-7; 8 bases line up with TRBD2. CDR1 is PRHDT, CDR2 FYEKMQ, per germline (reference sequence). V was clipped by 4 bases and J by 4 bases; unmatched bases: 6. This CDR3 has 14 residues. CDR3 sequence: CASSYGTSRYEQYF. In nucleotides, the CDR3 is TGTGCCAGCAGCTACGGGACTAGTAGATACGAGCAGTACTTC.

The CDR3 DNA reads as TGTGCCAGCAGCCAGGTGGGAGGGTCCGATGAGCAGTACTTC. It translates to CASSQVGGSDEQYF. The chain carries TRBV7-9 and TRBJ2-7; 7 bases map to TRBD2. V was clipped by 5 bases and J by 7 bases; unmatched bases: 11. The germline CDR1 and CDR2 sequences are SEHNR and FQNEAQ (reference sequence). This CDR3 spans 14 amino acids.

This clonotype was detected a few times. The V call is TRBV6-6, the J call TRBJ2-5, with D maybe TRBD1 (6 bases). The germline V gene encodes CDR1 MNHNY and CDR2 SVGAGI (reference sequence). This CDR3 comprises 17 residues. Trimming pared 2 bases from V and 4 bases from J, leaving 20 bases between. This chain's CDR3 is CASSYAGERRRSETQYF. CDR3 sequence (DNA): TGTGCCAGCAGTTACGCAGGGGAACGCAGAAGATCAGAGACCCAGTACTTC.

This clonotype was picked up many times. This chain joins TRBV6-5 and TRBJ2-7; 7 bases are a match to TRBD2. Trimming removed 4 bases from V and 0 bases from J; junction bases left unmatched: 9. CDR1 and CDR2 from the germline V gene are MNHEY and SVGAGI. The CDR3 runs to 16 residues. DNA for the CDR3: TGTGCCAGCAGTTCCTCCCTAGCGGAAGACTCCTACGAGCAGTACTTC. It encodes CASSSSLAEDSYEQYF.

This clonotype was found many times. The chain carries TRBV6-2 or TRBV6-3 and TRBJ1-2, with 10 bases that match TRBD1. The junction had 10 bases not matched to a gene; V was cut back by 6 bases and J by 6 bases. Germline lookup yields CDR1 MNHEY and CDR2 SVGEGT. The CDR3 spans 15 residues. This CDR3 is CASRSFYGTGDGYTF. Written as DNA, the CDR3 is TGTGCCAGCAGATCCTTTTACGGGACAGGGGATGGCTACACCTTC.

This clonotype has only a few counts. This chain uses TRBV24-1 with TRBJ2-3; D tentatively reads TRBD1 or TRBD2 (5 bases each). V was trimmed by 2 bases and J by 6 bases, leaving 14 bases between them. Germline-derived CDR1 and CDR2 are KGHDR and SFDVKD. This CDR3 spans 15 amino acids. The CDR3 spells CATSDWDGEWDTQYF. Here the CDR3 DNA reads TGTGCCACCAGTGATTGGGACGGGGAGTGGGATACGCAGTATTTT.

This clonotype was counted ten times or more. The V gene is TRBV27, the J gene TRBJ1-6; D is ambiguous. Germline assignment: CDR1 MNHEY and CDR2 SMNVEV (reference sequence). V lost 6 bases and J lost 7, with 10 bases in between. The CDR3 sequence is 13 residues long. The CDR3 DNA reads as TGTGCCAGCAGCGAGGGCGCAAATTCACCCCTCCACTTT. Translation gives CASSEGANSPLHF.

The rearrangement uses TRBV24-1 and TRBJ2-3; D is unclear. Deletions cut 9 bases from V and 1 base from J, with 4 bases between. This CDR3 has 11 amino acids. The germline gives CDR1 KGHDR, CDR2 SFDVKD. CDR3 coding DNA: TGTGCCACCGCGGGCACAGATACGCAGTATTTT. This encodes CATAGTDTQYF.

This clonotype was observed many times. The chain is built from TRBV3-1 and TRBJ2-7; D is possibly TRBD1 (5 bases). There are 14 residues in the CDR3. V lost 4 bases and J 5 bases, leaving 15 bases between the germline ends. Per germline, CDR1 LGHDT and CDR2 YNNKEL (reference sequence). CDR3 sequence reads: CASSRTLGVHEQYF. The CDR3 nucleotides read TGTGCCAGCAGCCGGACCTTAGGGGTCCACGAGCAGTACTTC.

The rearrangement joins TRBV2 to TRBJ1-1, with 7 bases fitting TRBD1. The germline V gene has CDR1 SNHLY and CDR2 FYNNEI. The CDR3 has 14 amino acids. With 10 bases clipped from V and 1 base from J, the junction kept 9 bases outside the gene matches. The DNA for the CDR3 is TGTGCCACTTCTCGGGAGGGGGCGAACACTGAAGCTTTCTTT. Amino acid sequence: CATSREGANTEAFF.

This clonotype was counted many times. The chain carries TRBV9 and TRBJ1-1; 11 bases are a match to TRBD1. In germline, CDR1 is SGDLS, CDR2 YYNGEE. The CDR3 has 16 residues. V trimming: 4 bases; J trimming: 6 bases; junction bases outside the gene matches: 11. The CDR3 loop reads CASSPPGQGASAEAFF. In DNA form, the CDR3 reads TGTGCCAGCAGCCCCCCAGGACAGGGGGCGAGCGCTGAAGCTTTCTTT.

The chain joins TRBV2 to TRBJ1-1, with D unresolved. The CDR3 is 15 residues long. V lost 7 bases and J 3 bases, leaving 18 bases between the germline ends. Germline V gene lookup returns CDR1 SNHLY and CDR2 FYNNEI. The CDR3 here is CASTPGHRRDTEAFF. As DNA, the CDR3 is TGTGCCAGCACTCCAGGTCACCGACGGGACACTGAAGCTTTCTTT.